This T cell receptor (beta chain) was profiled in a study of prognosis after radiotherapy for stage I lung cancer. The wider study: Median age was 74.5 years (roughly 50 to 95) among 10 to 15 men and a handful of women. Several patients had distant metastases at a median of roughly seven months after radiotherapy, and fewer than 18 showed no significant progression. Notes on the study in general: Patients who had metastases reportedly showed TRBV and TRBJ gene usage that varied from that of patients who did not. Where distant metastases developed, patients had lower Shannon entropy after stereotactic body radiation therapy.

The study amplified the TCR beta CDR3 region from genomic DNA. This amplification was carried out by two rounds of multiplex PCR. Individual primers that were specific to each TRBV and TRBJ gene served in first-round PCR. TCRdb re-called the multiplex PCR reads through MiXCR, storing one row per CDR3 protein. The sample includes about 16,000 distinct CDR3 sequences, around 40% of them seen just once. This CDR3 region has 12 residues. Trimming shortened V by 6 bases and J by 2 bases, and 7 bases separated the two germline ends. Germline assignment: CDR1 MNHNS and CDR2 SASEGT. This clonotype was seen many times. Its antigen is currently unknown.

The sequence was collected from a donor at least 50 years old with non-small cell lung cancer. The material sequenced was PBMCs, taken before or after stereotactic body radiation therapy (not recorded which). V usage is TRBV6-1 and J usage is TRBJ2-5; D not certain. The CDR3 sequence: CASRLGQETQYF. As DNA, the CDR3 is TGTGCCAGCAGGCTAGGGCAAGAGACCCAGTACTTC.